This is a list of T cell receptor beta chains from one sample in a study of response to subunit inactivated influenza vaccine. TCRdb reanalysed the RT-PCR reads using MiXCR and keeps one entry per CDR3 protein. The table shows about 650,000 distinct CDR3 sequences, with around 15% occurring only once. The sample was PBMCs from blood, taken less than 15 days before vaccination. The receptors shown here come from a man between 50 and 59 years old who received an inactivated influenza vaccine. Each CDR3 is given with its conserved first and last residue. A D gene is named only where the DNA matches it firmly. Not every row has a clone size; where given, it reads once, few, many or a size class.

D: -
size: few
J: TRBJ2-1
V: TRBV7-2
DNA: TGTGCCAGCAGCTTAGGCGGGGCGCCTGTGCAGTTCTTC
CDR3: CASSLGGAPVQFF

D: -
size: many
J: TRBJ2-2
V: TRBV7-8
DNA: TGTGCCAGCACCCAGGGCGGCACCGGGGAGCTGTTTTTT
CDR3: CASTQGGTGELFF

D: -
size: few
J: TRBJ2-1
V: TRBV14
DNA: TGTGCCAGCAGCCAAGCCCGGACTCACAATGAGCAGTTCTTC
CDR3: CASSQARTHNEQFF

D: TRBD2
size: few
J: TRBJ2-2
V: TRBV28
DNA: TGTGCCAGCAGTGAACTGGGACTAGTTTACACCGGGGAGCTGTTTTTT
CDR3: CASSELGLVYTGELFF

D: -
size: few
J: TRBJ2-3
V: TRBV6-5
DNA: TGTGCCAGCAGTTACTCGTGGGCAGCTTTCTCAGATACGCAGTATTTT
CDR3: CASSYSWAAFSDTQYF

D: -
size: few
J: TRBJ2-2
V: TRBV9
DNA: TGTGCCAGCAGCGTGGGGATTGGACCGGCGGGCGGGGAGCTGTTTTTT
CDR3: CASSVGIGPAGGELFF

D: -
size: -
J: TRBJ2-3
V: TRBV20-1
DNA: TGCAGTGCTATAAGGGCAGATACGCAGTATTTT
CDR3: CSAIRADTQYF

D: -
size: few
J: TRBJ2-2
V: TRBV4-2
DNA: TGTGCCAGCAGCCAAGTTCTTCTTCACACGAACACCGGGGAGCTGTTTTTT
CDR3: CASSQVLLHTNTGELFF

D: -
size: few
J: TRBJ2-5
V: TRBV24-1
DNA: TGTGCCACCAGTGATTGTGCGAATAGGGGGGTCCAAGAGACCCAGTACTTC
CDR3: CATSDCANRGVQETQYF

D: -
size: -
J: TRBJ1-4
V: TRBV5-1
DNA: TGCGCCAGCAGCAGAGGAACAACTAATGAAAAACTGTTTTTT
CDR3: CASSRGTTNEKLFF

D: -
size: many
J: TRBJ2-1
V: TRBV5-1
DNA: TGCGCCAGCAGCATCCGGGACCGAGCCTACAATGAGCAGTTCTTC
CDR3: CASSIRDRAYNEQFF

D: -
size: few
J: TRBJ2-1
V: TRBV5-1
DNA: TGCGCCAGCAGCTTGGCTCCGCGGGACTCCTACAATGAGCAGTTCTTC
CDR3: CASSLAPRDSYNEQFF

D: TRBD1
size: -
J: TRBJ2-5
V: TRBV28
DNA: TGTGCCAGCAACCCCCTACGGGACAGGGGGGAGACCCAGTACTTC
CDR3: CASNPLRDRGETQYF

D: TRBD2
size: few
J: TRBJ2-4
V: TRBV28
DNA: TGTGCCAGCAGTTTCGCTAGCGGGAGTTCCATTCAGTACTTC
CDR3: CASSFASGSSIQYF

D: -
size: -
J: TRBJ1-4
V: TRBV16
DNA: TGTGCCAGCAGCCAAACAAGGGGCGACAATGAAAAACTGTTTTTT
CDR3: CASSQTRGDNEKLFF

D: -
size: -
J: TRBJ2-7
V: TRBV20-1
DNA: TGCAGTGCAGCCCCCGGGACCGACCTTTACGAGCAGTACTTC
CDR3: CSAAPGTDLYEQYF

D: -
size: few
J: TRBJ2-1
V: TRBV6-1
DNA: TGTGCCAGCATTGGGGGCCTATCCTACAATGAGCAGTTCTTC
CDR3: CASIGGLSYNEQFF

D: TRBD2
size: -
J: TRBJ2-7
V: TRBV7-2
DNA: TGTGCCAGCAAGATTAGCGGGAGCGAAAACGAGCAGTACTTC
CDR3: CASKISGSENEQYF

D: -
size: -
J: TRBJ1-1
V: TRBV7-9
DNA: TGTGCCAGCAGCAACACCATGAACACTGAAGCTTTCTTT
CDR3: CASSNTMNTEAFF

D: -
size: -
J: TRBJ1-4
V: TRBV7-2
DNA: TGTGCCAGCAGCTTAAGGACAGATAATGAAAAACTGTTTTTT
CDR3: CASSLRTDNEKLFF

D: -
size: few
J: TRBJ1-1
V: TRBV12-3/TRBV12-4
DNA: TGTGCCAGCAGTTTCCAGACTGAAGCTTTCTTT
CDR3: CASSFQTEAFF

D: -
size: -
J: TRBJ2-3
V: TRBV7-9
DNA: TGTGCCAGCGTACGGGAGAATCAAGATACGCAGTATTTT
CDR3: CASVRENQDTQYF

D: -
size: -
J: TRBJ1-5
V: TRBV5-1
DNA: TGCGCCAGCAGCTTACAACAGGGAGGACAGCCCCAGCATTTT
CDR3: CASSLQQGGQPQHF

D: -
size: -
J: TRBJ1-5
V: TRBV24-1
DNA: TGTGCCACCAGTGCCCAGGGACATAGCAATCAGCCCCAGCATTTT
CDR3: CATSAQGHSNQPQHF

D: -
size: -
J: TRBJ2-7
V: TRBV6-5
DNA: TGTGCCAGCAGTTACTCGGGTCTGGGATCCTACGAGCAGTACTTC
CDR3: CASSYSGLGSYEQYF

D: -
size: -
J: TRBJ2-7
V: TRBV7-2
DNA: TGTGCCAGCAGCTCCACAGGGTGGCTTTACGAGCAGTACTTC
CDR3: CASSSTGWLYEQYF